This T cell receptor beta chain stems from a study of T cells after yellow fever vaccination. This clonotype was seen only a few times. Germline loops: CDR1 SGHVS, CDR2 FNYEAQ. This CDR3 comprises 17 residues. Trimming took off 0 bases at V and 1 base at J, with 10 bases between the two ends. TCRdb fed the 5' RACE reads into MiXCR, producing one record per CDR3 protein. The table lists about 630,000 distinct CDR3 sequences, around an eighth of them singletons. The sample in question was PBMCs, obtained on the day of the yellow fever booster vaccination. The rearrangement joins TRBV7-6 to TRBJ2-6; the D is unclear. This clonotype was obtained from a man aged 25-45 years who received the YFV17D yellow fever vaccine. In DNA, the CDR3 is TGTGCCAGCAGCTTAGCCCCGGCTTTGTCTGGGGCCAACGTCCTGACTTTC. Translating gives CASSLAPALSGANVLTF.